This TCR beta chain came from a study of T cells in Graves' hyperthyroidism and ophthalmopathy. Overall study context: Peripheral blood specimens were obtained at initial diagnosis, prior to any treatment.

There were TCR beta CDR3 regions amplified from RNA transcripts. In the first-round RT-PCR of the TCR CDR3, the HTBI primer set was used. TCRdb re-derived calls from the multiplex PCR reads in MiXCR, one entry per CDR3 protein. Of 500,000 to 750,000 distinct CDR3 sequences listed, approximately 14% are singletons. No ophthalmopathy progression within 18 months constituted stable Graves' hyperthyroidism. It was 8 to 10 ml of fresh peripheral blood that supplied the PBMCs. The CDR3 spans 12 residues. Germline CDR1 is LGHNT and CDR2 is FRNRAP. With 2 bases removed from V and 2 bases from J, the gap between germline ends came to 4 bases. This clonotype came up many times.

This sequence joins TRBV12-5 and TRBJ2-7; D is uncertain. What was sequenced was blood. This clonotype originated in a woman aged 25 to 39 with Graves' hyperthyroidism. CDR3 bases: TGTGCTAGTGGTTTGACAACCTACGAGCAGTACTTC. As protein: CASGLTTYEQYF.